Listed here is a single T cell receptor beta chain. Its antigen is still unknown. Different DNA sequences within this sample yield the same CDR3. The entry originates in a study of shared clonotypes between healthy human individuals. Naive CD8 populations comprised CD45RO-negative cells positively selected for CCR7, excluding terminally differentiated effector memory CD45RA+ cells. There were only Caucasian adults among the donors, and all lived in Nashville, Tennessee. Evenly divided among several immunoSEQ plates was the genomic DNA of each subset. Only in-frame clones appear in the TCRdb table, and some are missing; sequencing was by immunoSEQ multiplex PCR. Here the sample spans under 2,000,000 clones, approximately 94% being singletons. The V and J ends lost 0 bases and 2 bases, in that order; junction bases with no gene match: 0. The CDR3 extends over 14 amino acids. The germline CDR1 and CDR2 sequences are SGDLS and YYNGEE.

Whole-study results and caveats: Unshared clonotypes carried lower generation probabilities than those common to all four donors.

The source material was naive CD8+ T cells sorted from blood. The genes are TRBV9 and TRBJ2-7; 9 bases map to TRBD1. This sequence originates from a man in his late teens or twenties in good health. CDR3 nucleotide sequence: TGTGCCAGCAGCGTAGGGACAGGGGCCTACGAGCAGTACTTC. This encodes CASSVGTGAYEQYF.